This paragraph covers one T cell receptor beta chain sequence. The data were taken from a study of blood T cell repertoires in COVID-19. For the study at large: COVID-19 samples collected from the United States, Italy and Spain covered acute and convalescent phases. PBMCs, B-cell-depleted T cells, or T cells provided the cDNA or gDNA that made up the material.

Authors' analysis steps: Researchers report that nucleated cell counts were estimated from reference gene primer amplification. The repertoire was sequenced with immunoSEQ multiplex PCR; TCRdb's copy has only in-frame clones and lacks some. V and J calls and clone size are those listed in that table; D and trimming were worked out from the DNA. The sample contains 140,000 to 150,000 clones, 65% to 80% of which appear only once. The ends lost 2 bases at V and 0 bases at J; junction bases unmatched: 3. CDR1 is MNHEY and CDR2 is SMNVEV in the germline V gene (reference sequence). The CDR3 runs 15 residues.

This sequence joins TRBV27 and TRBJ2-7; TRBD2 aligns across 8 bases. The receptor comes from a woman aged 60-75 years with acute or convalescent COVID-19. The sample taken for sequencing was peripheral blood. The CDR3 here is CASSLLAGSSYEQYF. The CDR3 DNA follows: TGTGCCAGCAGTTTACTAGCGGGCAGCTCCTACGAGCAGTACTTC.